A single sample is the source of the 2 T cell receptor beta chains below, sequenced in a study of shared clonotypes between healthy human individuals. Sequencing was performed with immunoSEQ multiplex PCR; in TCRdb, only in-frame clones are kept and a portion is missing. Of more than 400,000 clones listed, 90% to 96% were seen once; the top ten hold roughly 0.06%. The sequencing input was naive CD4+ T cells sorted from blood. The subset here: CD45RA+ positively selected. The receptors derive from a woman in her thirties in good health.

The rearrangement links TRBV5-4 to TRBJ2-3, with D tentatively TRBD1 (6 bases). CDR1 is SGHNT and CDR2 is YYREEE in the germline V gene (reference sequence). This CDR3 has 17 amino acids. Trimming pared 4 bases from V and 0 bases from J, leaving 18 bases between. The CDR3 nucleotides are TGTGCCAGCAGCCAGAGTGGGGGCGGAGAAAGCACAGATACGCAGTATTTT. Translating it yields CASSQSGGGESTDTQYF. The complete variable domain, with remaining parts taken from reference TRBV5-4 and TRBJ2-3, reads ETGVTQSPTHLIKTRGQQVTLRCSSQSGHNTVSWYQQALGQGPQFIFQYYREEENGRGNFPPRFSGLQFPNYSSELNVNALELDDSALYLCASSQSGGGESTDTQYFGPGTRLTVL.

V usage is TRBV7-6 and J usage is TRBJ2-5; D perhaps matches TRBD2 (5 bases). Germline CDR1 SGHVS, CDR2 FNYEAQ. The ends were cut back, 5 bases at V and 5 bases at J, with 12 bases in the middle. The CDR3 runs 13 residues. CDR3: CASSVREWETQYF. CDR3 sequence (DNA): TGTGCCAGCAGCGTGAGGGAGTGGGAGACCCAGTACTTC.